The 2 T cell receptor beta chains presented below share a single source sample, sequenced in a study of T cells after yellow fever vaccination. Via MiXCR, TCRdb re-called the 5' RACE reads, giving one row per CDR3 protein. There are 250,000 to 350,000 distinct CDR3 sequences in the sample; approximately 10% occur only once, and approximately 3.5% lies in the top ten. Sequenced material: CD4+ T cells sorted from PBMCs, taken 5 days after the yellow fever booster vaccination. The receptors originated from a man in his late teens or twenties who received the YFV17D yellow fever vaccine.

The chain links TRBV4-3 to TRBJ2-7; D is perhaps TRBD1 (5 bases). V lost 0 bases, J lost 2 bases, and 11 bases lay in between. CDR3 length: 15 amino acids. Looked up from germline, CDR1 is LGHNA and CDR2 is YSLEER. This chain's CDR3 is CASSQDARGPYEQYF. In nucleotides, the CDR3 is TGCGCCAGCAGCCAAGATGCAAGGGGTCCCTACGAGCAGTACTTC.

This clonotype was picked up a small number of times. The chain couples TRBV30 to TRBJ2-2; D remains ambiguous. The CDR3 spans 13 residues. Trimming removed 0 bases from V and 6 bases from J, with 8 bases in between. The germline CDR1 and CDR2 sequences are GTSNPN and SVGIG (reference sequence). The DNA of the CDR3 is TGTGCCTGGAGTGTACGTCGCGCCGGGGAGCTGTTTTTT. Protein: CAWSVRRAGELFF.